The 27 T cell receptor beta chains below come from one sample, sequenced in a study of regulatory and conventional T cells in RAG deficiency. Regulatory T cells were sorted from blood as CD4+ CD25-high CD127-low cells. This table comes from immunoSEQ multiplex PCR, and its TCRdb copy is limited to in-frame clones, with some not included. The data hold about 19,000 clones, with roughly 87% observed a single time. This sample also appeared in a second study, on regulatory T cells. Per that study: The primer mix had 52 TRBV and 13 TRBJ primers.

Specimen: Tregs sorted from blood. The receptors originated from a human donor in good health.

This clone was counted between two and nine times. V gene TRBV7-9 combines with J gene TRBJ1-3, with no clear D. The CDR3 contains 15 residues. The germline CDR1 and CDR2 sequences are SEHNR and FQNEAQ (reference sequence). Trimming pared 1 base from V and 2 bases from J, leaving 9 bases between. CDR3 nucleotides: TGTGCCAGCAGCTTAGTATCTGGCCCTGGAAACACCATATATTTT. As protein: CASSLVSGPGNTIYF.

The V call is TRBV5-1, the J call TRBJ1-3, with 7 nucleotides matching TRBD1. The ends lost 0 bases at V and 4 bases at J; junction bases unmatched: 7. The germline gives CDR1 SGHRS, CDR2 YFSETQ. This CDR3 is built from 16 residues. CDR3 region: CASSLELGGRGNTIYF. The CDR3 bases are TGCGCCAGCAGCTTGGAGCTAGGGGGCAGAGGAAACACCATATATTTT. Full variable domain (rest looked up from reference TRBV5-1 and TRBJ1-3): KAGVTQTPRYLIKTRGQQVTLSCSPISGHRSVSWYQQTPGQGLQFLFEYFSETQRNKGNFPGRFSGRQFSNSRSEMNVSTLELGDSALYLCASSLELGGRGNTIYFGEGSWLTVV.

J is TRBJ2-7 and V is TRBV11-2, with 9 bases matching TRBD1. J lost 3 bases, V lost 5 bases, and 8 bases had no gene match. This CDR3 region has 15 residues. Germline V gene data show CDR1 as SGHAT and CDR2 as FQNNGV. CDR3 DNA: TGTGCCAGCAGCACCGACAGGGGGTCCATCTACGAGCAGTACTTC. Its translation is CASSTDRGSIYEQYF.

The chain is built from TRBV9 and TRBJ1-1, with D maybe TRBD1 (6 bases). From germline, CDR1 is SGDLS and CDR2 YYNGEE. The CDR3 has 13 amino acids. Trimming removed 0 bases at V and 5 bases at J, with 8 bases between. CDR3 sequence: CASSVEGGTEAFF. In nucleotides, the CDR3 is TGTGCCAGCAGCGTAGAGGGGGGAACTGAAGCTTTCTTT.

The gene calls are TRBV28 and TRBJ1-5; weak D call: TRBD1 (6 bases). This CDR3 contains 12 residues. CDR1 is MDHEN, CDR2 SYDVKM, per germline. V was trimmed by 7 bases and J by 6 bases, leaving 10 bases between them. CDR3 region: CASTRGGQPQHF. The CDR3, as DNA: TGTGCCAGCACCAGAGGGGGTCAGCCCCAGCATTTT.

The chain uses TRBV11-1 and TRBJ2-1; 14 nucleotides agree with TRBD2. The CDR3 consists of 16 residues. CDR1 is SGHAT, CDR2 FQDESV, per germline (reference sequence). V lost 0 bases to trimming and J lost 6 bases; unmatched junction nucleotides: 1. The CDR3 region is CASSLAGLAGVNEQFF. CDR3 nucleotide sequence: TGTGCCAGCAGCTTAGCGGGACTAGCGGGAGTCAATGAGCAGTTCTTC.

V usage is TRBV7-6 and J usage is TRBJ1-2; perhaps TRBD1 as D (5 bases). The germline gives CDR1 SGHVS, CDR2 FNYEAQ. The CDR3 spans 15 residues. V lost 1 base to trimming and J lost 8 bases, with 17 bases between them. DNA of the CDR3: TGTGCCAGCAGCTTAGGAGCCAGGGCGACTTCCGGCTACACCTTC. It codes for CASSLGARATSGYTF. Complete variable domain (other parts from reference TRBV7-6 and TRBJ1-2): GAGVSQSPRYKVTKRGQDVALRCDPISGHVSLYWYRQALGQGPEFLTYFNYEAQQDKSGLPNDRFSAERPEGSISTLTIQRTEQRDSAMYRCASSLGARATSGYTFGSGTRLTVV.

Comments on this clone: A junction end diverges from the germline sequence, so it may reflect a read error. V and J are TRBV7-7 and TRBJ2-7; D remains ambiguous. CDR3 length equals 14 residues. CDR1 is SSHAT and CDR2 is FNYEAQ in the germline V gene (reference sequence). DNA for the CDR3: TGTGCTAGCAGCTTAGACCTTACTTCCTACGAGCAGTACTTC. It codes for CASSLDLTSYEQYF.

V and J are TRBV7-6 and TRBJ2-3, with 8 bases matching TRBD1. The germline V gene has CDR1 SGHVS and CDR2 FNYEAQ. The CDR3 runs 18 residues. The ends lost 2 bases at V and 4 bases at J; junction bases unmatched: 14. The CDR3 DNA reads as TGTGCCAGCAGCTTACTCCAGGGGGCGCATTATTTCGCAGATACGCAGTATTTT. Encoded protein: CASSLLQGAHYFADTQYF.

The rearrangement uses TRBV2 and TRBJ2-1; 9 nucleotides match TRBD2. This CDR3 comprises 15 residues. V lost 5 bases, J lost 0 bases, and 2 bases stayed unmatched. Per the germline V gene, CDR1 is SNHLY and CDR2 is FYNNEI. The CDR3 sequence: CASSLREGSYNEQFF. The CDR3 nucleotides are TGTGCCAGCAGTTTGCGGGAGGGCTCCTACAATGAGCAGTTCTTC.

CDR3 coding DNA: TGTGCCAGCAGTGAAACAGGGTTGTATAATTCACCCCTCCACTTT. Translating gives CASSETGLYNSPLHF. V is TRBV25-1 and J is TRBJ1-6; possibly TRBD1 for D (6 bases). Germline V gives CDR1 MGHDK, CDR2 SYGVNS. The V and J ends lost 2 bases and 4 bases respectively, with 9 bases between them. This CDR3 contains 15 residues.

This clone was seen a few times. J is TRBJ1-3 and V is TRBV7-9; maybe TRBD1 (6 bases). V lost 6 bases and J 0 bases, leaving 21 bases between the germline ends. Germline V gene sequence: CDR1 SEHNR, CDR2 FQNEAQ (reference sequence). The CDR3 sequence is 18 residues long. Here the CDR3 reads CASSSALGQGSSGNTIYF. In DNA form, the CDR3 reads TGTGCCAGCAGTTCCGCATTGGGGCAGGGGAGCTCTGGAAACACCATATATTTT.

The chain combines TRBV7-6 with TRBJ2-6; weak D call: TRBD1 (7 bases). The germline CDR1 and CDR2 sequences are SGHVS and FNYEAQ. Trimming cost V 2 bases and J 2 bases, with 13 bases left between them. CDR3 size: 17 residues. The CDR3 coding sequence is TGTGCCAGCAGCTTATTCAGGGGGGCCACTGGGGCCAACGTCCTGACTTTC. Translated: CASSLFRGATGANVLTF.

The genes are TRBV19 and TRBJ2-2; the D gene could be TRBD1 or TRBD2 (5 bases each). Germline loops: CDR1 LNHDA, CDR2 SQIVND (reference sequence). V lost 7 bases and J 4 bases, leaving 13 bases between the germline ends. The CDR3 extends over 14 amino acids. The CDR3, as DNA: TGTGCCAGTACAAAGGGGACGACCACCGGGGAGCTGTTTTTT. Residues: CASTKGTTTGELFF.

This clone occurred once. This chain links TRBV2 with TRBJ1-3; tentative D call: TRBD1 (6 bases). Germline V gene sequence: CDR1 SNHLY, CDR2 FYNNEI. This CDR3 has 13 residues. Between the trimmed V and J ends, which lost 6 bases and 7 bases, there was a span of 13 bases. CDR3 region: CASSKGGSNTIYF. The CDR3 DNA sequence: TGTGCCAGCAGCAAAGGGGGATCTAACACCATATATTTT.

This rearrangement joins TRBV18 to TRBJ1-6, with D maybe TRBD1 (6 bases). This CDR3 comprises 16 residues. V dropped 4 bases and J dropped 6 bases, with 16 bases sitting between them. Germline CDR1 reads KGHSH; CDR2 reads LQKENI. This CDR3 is CASSLTGPPRNSPLHF. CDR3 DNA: TGTGCCAGCTCACTGACAGGTCCCCCGCGTAATTCACCCCTCCACTTT.

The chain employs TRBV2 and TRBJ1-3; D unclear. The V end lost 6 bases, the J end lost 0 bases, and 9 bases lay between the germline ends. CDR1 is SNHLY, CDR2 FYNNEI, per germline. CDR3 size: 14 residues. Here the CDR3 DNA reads TGTGCCAGCAGAGTGATGAGCTCTGGAAACACCATATATTTT. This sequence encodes CASRVMSSGNTIYF.

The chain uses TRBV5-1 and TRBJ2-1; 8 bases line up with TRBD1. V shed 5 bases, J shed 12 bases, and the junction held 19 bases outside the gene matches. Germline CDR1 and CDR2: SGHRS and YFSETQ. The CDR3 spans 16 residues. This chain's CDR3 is CASSALSIQTGTGQFF. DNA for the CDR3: TGCGCCAGCAGTGCATTATCGATTCAGACCGGGACAGGGCAGTTCTTC.

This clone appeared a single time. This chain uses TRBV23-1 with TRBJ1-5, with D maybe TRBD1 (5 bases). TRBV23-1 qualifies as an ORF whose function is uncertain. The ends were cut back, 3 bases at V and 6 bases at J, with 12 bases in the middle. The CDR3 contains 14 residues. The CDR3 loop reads CASSQGLLFQPQHF. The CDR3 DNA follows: TGCGCCAGCAGTCAGGGACTCCTTTTTCAGCCCCAGCATTTT.

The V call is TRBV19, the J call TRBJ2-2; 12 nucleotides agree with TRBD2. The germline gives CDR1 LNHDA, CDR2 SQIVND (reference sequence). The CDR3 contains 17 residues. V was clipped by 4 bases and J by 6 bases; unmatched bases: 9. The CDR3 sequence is CASSTSRLAGVSGELFF. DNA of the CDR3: TGTGCCAGTAGTACCTCAAGACTAGCGGGAGTCTCCGGGGAGCTGTTTTTT.

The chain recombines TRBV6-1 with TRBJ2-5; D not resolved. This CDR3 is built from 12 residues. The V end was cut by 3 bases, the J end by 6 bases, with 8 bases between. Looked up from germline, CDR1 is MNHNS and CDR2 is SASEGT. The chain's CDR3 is CASSETRQTQYF. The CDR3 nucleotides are TGTGCCAGCAGTGAGACGAGACAGACCCAGTACTTC.

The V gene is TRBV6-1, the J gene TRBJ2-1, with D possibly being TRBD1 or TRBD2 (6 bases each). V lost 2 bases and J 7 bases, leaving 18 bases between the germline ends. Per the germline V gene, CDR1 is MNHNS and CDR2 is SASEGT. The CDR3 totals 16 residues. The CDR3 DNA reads TGTGCCAGCAGTGAAAACGGAGGGGGGCGGTGGAATGAGCAGTTCTTC. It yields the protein CASSENGGGRWNEQFF.

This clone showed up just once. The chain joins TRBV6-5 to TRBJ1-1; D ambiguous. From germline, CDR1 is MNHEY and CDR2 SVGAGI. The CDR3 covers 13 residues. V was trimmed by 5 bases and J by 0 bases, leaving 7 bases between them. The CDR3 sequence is CASSRGMNTEAFF. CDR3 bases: TGTGCCAGCAGTAGAGGAATGAACACTGAAGCTTTCTTT.

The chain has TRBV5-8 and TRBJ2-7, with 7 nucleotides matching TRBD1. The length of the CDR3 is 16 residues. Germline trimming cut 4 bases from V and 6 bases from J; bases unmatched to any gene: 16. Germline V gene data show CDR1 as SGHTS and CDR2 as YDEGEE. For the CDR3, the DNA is TGTGCCAGCAGCCAAACCCCCGGGACAGTCATCCGCGAGCAGTACTTC. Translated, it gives CASSQTPGTVIREQYF.

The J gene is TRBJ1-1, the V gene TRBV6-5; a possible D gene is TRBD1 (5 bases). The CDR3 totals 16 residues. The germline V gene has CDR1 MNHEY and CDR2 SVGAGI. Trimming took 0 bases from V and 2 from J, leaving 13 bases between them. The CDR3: CASSYSMGPLNTEAFF. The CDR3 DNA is TGTGCCAGCAGTTACTCGATGGGACCCCTTAACACTGAAGCTTTCTTT.

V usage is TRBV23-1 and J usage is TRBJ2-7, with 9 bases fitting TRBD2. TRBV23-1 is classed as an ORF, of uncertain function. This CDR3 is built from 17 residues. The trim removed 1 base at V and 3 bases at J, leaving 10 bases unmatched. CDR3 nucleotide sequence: TGCGCCAGCAGTCAATATAAGGTGCGGGGGGGACTCTACGAGCAGTACTTC. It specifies CASSQYKVRGGLYEQYF.

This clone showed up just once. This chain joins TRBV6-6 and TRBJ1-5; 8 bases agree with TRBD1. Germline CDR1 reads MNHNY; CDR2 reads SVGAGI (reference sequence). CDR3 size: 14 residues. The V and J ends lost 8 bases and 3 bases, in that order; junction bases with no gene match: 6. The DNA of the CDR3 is TGTGCCAGCGCACAGGGGGGTTACAATCAGCCCCAGCATTTT. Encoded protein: CASAQGGYNQPQHF.